This entry lists 7 T cell receptor beta chains sequenced from one sample in a study of human T cells and chemical hapten exposure. TCRdb itself ran the RACE reads through MiXCR, one entry per CDR3 protein. Seen here are roughly 60,000 distinct CDR3 sequences, approximately 6.7% observed once, and the top ten hold approximately 1.6%. Sample time point: pre-sensitization, week 0. Described treatment: therapeutic diphenylcyclopropenone sensitization with weekly scalp DPC. The sequencing here drew on whole blood, taken in connection with sensitization to the hapten diphenylcyclopropenone (DPC). The receptors shown here come from a woman in her twenties or thirties with alopecia areata. Some clones in this sample may be carry-over from other donors' samples.

This clonotype was seen ten or more times. The chain recombines TRBV12-5 with TRBJ2-5, with D unclear. CDR1 and CDR2 from the germline V gene are LGHNT and FRNRAP. The CDR3 totals 13 residues. V lost 1 base and J 1 base, leaving 4 bases between the germline ends. CDR3 sequence: CASGLALQETQYF. Written as DNA, the CDR3 is TGTGCTAGTGGTTTGGCTCTCCAAGAGACCCAGTACTTC.

This clonotype was found a few times. V and J are TRBV28 and TRBJ1-1; TRBD1 is a possible D gene (5 bases). Between the trimmed V and J ends, which lost 5 bases and 4 bases, there was a span of 14 bases. Germline-derived CDR1 and CDR2 are MDHEN and SYDVKM. The length of the CDR3 is 14 residues. CDR3 loop: CASSRLGVGTEAFF. The CDR3 nucleotides are TGTGCCAGCAGTCGACTAGGGGTTGGCACTGAAGCTTTCTTT.

This clonotype was recorded many times. The chain links TRBV5-1 to TRBJ1-1; 7 bases match TRBD1. The V segment lost 3 bases and the J segment 4 bases; nucleotides outside the gene matches: 6. Germline V gives CDR1 SGHRS, CDR2 YFSETQ. The CDR3 extends over 14 amino acids. CDR3 DNA sequence: TGCGCCAGCAGCTACCAGGGGGAAGGCACTGAAGCTTTCTTT. This translates into CASSYQGEGTEAFF.

Ten or more counts support this clonotype. The CDR3 DNA reads TGTGCCTGGAGCGGGACAGGGGATCAGCCCCAGCATTTT. Residues: CAWSGTGDQPQHF. The chain couples TRBV30 to TRBJ1-5, with 10 bases identical to TRBD1. CDR1 and CDR2 from the germline V gene are GTSNPN and SVGIG (reference sequence). The trim removed 3 bases at V and 5 bases at J, leaving 1 base unmatched. The CDR3 has 13 residues.

This clonotype has ten or more counts. The chain joins TRBV28 to TRBJ1-6; tentatively, D is TRBD1 (6 bases). Germline values: CDR1 MDHEN, CDR2 SYDVKM. CDR3 length: 15 amino acids. V was shortened by 0 bases and J by 8 bases, with 11 bases between the two germline ends. CDR3 in DNA: TGTGCCAGCAGTTTATGGGCAGGGGTGGATTCACCCCTCCACTTT. Its protein is CASSLWAGVDSPLHF.

This clonotype was observed at least ten times. V and J are TRBV6-5 and TRBJ2-7; no definite D call. This CDR3 is built from 14 residues. The V end was cut by 2 bases, the J end by 6 bases, with 14 bases between. CDR1 and CDR2 (germline): MNHEY, SVGAGI. CDR3 DNA sequence: TGTGCCAGCAGTTACACGGCAGGTTGGTCCGAGCAGTACTTC. It codes for CASSYTAGWSEQYF.

This clonotype was counted between two and nine times. The V call is TRBV10-3, the J call TRBJ2-1; 8 bases are shared with TRBD1. CDR3 length: 15 amino acids. Germline lookup yields CDR1 ENHRY and CDR2 SYGVKD. V lost 7 bases, J lost 1 base, and 6 bases stayed unmatched. The CDR3 DNA sequence: TGTGCCATCACCTCAGGACAGGGTTCCTACAATGAGCAGTTCTTC. This translates into CAITSGQGSYNEQFF.